This T cell receptor (beta chain) was profiled in a study of T cells after posttransplantation cyclophosphamide. Study-level points and caveats: Tissue-infiltrating T cells from skin or gut overlapped little with blood T cells.

This clone was found many times. What it binds is unknown. TCRdb's table, derived via immunoSEQ multiplex PCR, lists solely in-frame clones and lacks some. The sample presents around 35,000 clones, none singletons. Sequencing was done on a sample of PBMCs. The receptor comes from a woman between 50 and 59 years old in good health and a related stem cell transplant donor.

CDR3 sequence (DNA): TGTGCCTGGAGTGGACTAGTCAATGAGCAGTTCTTC. Translating it yields CAWSGLVNEQFF. This chain joins TRBV30 and TRBJ2-1, with D perhaps matching TRBD2 (6 bases). The CDR3 extends over 12 amino acids. Germline V lookup: CDR1 GTSNPN, CDR2 SVGIG (reference sequence). V lost 1 base and J lost 6, with 7 bases in between.